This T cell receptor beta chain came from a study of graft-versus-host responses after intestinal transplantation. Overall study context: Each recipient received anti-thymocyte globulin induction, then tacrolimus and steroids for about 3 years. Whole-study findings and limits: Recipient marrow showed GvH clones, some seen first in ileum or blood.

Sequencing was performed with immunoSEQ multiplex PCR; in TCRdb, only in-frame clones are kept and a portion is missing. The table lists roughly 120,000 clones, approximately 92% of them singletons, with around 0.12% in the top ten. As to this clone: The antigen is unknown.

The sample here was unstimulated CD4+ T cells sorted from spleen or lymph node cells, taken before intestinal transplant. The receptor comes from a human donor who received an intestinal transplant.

The CDR3 sequence is CASSSRTSVSYEQYF. CDR3 nucleotides: TGTGCCAGCAGCTCCCGGACTAGCGTTTCCTACGAGCAGTACTTC. The rearrangement links TRBV7-9 to TRBJ2-7; 9 nucleotides match TRBD2. Losses at the gene ends were 4 bases for V and 1 base for J; bases not matched to a gene: 5. This CDR3 has 15 amino acids. CDR1 and CDR2 (germline): SEHNR, FQNEAQ (reference sequence). Complete variable domain (other parts from reference TRBV7-9 and TRBJ2-7): DTGVSQNPRHKITKRGQNVTFRCDPISEHNRLYWYRQTLGQGPEFLTYFQNEAQLEKSRLLSDRFSAERPKGSFSTLEIQRTEQGDSAMYLCASSSRTSVSYEQYFGPGTRLTVT.